This T cell receptor beta chain was retrieved from a study of cytomegalovirus exposure and HLA in healthy donors. Turning to the study itself: The use of the same platform for the 120 validation repertoires and the roughly 680 first-cohort repertoires was reported by a later analysis. General study points: Per published reports, the classifier diagnosed cytomegalovirus status with high specificity and sensitivity. For most TCR sequences rarity was the rule, although some public TCRs occurred in many donors.

Of note for this clone: Its antigen is currently unknown.

Clones were read by immunoSEQ multiplex PCR, and TCRdb kept only the in-frame ones, dropping some. Of some 240,000 clones listed, approximately 87% were seen once; the top ten hold roughly 5.4%. The sequencing input was PBMCs. The TCR sequence derives from a woman aged 18-35 years in good health and CMV-seronegative.

In DNA form, the CDR3 reads TGTGCCAGCAGTTCCCAGGGGGGAAAACTGTTTTTT. Its protein is CASSSQGGKLFF. The chain uses TRBV6-5 and TRBJ1-4, with 7 bases identical to TRBD1. CDR3 size: 12 residues. The germline V gene encodes CDR1 MNHEY and CDR2 SVGAGI. The trim removed 4 bases at V and 10 bases at J, leaving 3 bases unmatched.